What follows are 30 T cell receptor beta chains derived from one specimen sequenced in a study of OX40 agonist ivuxolimab in advanced cancers. Some clones are missing from TCRdb's copy, which holds only in-frame ones; the method was immunoSEQ multiplex PCR. The sample consists of 15,000 to 20,000 clones, 74% of them appearing once. The sample here was CD4+ or CD8+ T cells sorted from blood, taken in a trial of the OX40 agonist ivuxolimab. The source of these receptors is an adult with an advanced solid tumor such as melanoma, head and neck, liver or kidney cancer.

In its sample, this clone was seen a few times. V is TRBV2 and J is TRBJ1-1; the D gene is possibly TRBD1 (6 bases). The CDR3 has 14 amino acids. The germline V gene encodes CDR1 SNHLY and CDR2 FYNNEI. V shed 1 base and J shed 2 bases, with 8 bases lying between them. For the CDR3, the DNA is TGTGCCAGCAGTGAAGAGGGGGGAAACACTGAAGCTTTCTTT. Its protein product is CASSEEGGNTEAFF.

This chain joins TRBV30 and TRBJ2-7, with D unresolved. Trimming removed 0 bases from V and 2 bases from J, with 11 bases in between. Germline CDR1 GTSNPN, CDR2 SVGIG (reference sequence). The CDR3 runs 14 residues. The CDR3 region is CAWSVIDGPYEQYF. In DNA form, the CDR3 reads TGTGCCTGGAGTGTAATTGACGGTCCCTACGAGCAGTACTTC.

Written as DNA, the CDR3 is TGTGCCAGCAGCTTGGGACTAGCGGGGGCCCAAGAGACCCAGTACTTC. Translating it yields CASSLGLAGAQETQYF. The chain uses TRBV7-2 and TRBJ2-5; 14 bases are shared with TRBD2. V lost 3 bases to trimming and J lost 1 base; unmatched junction nucleotides: 1. Germline CDR1 and CDR2: SGHTA and FQGNSA. CDR3 length: 16 residues.

This clone appeared once. The chain links TRBV29-1 to TRBJ2-7; 8 bases agree with TRBD1. Germline V gives CDR1 SQVTM, CDR2 ANQGSEA. This CDR3 has 12 amino acids. With V trimmed by 6 bases and J by 3 bases, 4 bases remained unmatched. CDR3 nucleotide sequence: TGCAGCGTGACAGGGGAATACTACGAGCAGTACTTC. It yields the protein CSVTGEYYEQYF.

The chain uses TRBV19 and TRBJ1-2; 7 bases map to TRBD1. Germline V lookup: CDR1 LNHDA, CDR2 SQIVND (reference sequence). V dropped 0 bases and J dropped 1; count of bases not matched to a gene: 5. The CDR3 contains 16 residues. CDR3 loop: CASSIDRTGNNYGYTF. The DNA of the CDR3 is TGTGCCAGTAGTATAGATCGGACAGGAAATAACTATGGCTACACCTTC.

The CDR3 region has the DNA TGTGCCAGCAGCCCTTACCGGGCCTCCCCCACAAAAGATACGCAGTATTTT. Translated: CASSPYRASPTKDTQYF. This chain connects TRBV21-1 to TRBJ2-3. TRBV21-1 is classified as a pseudogene. The CDR3 is made up of 17 amino acids.

The chain is built from TRBV4-1 and TRBJ2-3; 11 bases are shared with TRBD2. The germline V gene encodes CDR1 MGHRA and CDR2 YSYEKL. The CDR3 has 17 amino acids. V dropped 2 bases and J dropped 1; count of bases not matched to a gene: 5. The CDR3 loop is CASSQTSGGPGTDTQYF. The CDR3 nucleotides are TGCGCCAGCAGCCAAACTAGCGGGGGACCCGGCACAGATACGCAGTATTTT.

The rearrangement joins TRBV27 to TRBJ2-7; D is possibly TRBD1 (6 bases). The germline V gene has CDR1 MNHEY and CDR2 SMNVEV (reference sequence). The CDR3 sequence is 13 residues long. Trimming took 5 bases from V and 3 from J, leaving 11 bases between them. The CDR3 bases are TGTGCCAGCAGTCCGGACAGCAACTACGAGCAGTACTTC. This codes for CASSPDSNYEQYF.

V and J are TRBV30 and TRBJ2-5; unclear D gene. V lost 0 bases and J 2 bases, leaving 7 bases between the germline ends. The CDR3 sequence is 13 residues long. The germline V gene has CDR1 GTSNPN and CDR2 SVGIG (reference sequence). CDR3 protein: CAWSVPWQETQYF. In DNA, the CDR3 is TGTGCCTGGAGTGTACCTTGGCAAGAGACCCAGTACTTC. Full variable domain (missing parts from reference TRBV30 and TRBJ2-5): SQTIHQWPATLVQPVGSPLSLECTVEGTSNPNLYWYRQAAGRGLQLLFYSVGIGQISSEVPQNLSASRPQDRQFILSSKKLLLSDSGFYLCAWSVPWQETQYFGPGTRLLVL.

The V and J genes are TRBV6-5 and TRBJ2-3; unclear D gene. This CDR3 comprises 13 residues. V was cut by 4 bases and J by 2 bases, with 7 bases left in between. Germline CDR1 MNHEY, CDR2 SVGAGI. The CDR3 sequence is CASSSINTDTQYF. The CDR3 DNA follows: TGTGCCAGCAGTTCGATAAACACAGATACGCAGTATTTT.

The chain uses TRBV14 and TRBJ2-7; D perhaps matches TRBD1 (6 bases). The CDR3 loop spans 14 amino acids. Per germline, CDR1 SGHDN and CDR2 FVKESK. The ends were cut back, 5 bases at V and 2 bases at J, with 13 bases in the middle. The CDR3 DNA follows: TGTGCCAGCAGCGTCCGGGACAAGGCCTACGAGCAGTACTTC. Translated: CASSVRDKAYEQYF.

The chain links TRBV4-3 to TRBJ1-2; a possible D gene is TRBD1 (5 bases). The V gene lost 0 bases and the J gene lost 1 base, with 9 bases spanning the gap. Germline CDR1 reads LGHNA; CDR2 reads YSLEER. The CDR3 sequence is 15 residues long. The CDR3 region is CASSQDSGDNYGYTF. In DNA, the CDR3 is TGCGCCAGCAGCCAAGATTCGGGGGATAACTATGGCTACACCTTC.

This clone showed up many times. V usage is TRBV28 and J usage is TRBJ1-4; 7 positions match TRBD1. The CDR3 is 13 residues long. Germline loops: CDR1 MDHEN, CDR2 SYDVKM. J was trimmed by 8 bases and V by 6 bases; bases with no gene match: 6. The DNA of the CDR3 is TGTGCCAGCAGGGTTACAGGGGAAGAAAAACTGTTTTTT. Protein product: CASRVTGEEKLFF.

This clone was observed once. The chain carries TRBV29-1 and TRBJ2-7; weak D call: TRBD2 (6 bases). V was cut by 7 bases and J by 3 bases, with 13 bases left in between. The germline gives CDR1 SQVTM, CDR2 ANQGSEA. The CDR3 extends over 12 amino acids. The CDR3 reads CSGGEAFYEQYF. In DNA, the CDR3 is TGCAGCGGGGGGGAGGCTTTCTACGAGCAGTACTTC.

The chain employs TRBV5-6 and TRBJ1-1, with D possibly TRBD1 on 5 matching bases. Trimming cost V 1 base and J 0 bases, with 10 bases left between them. In germline, CDR1 is SGHDT, CDR2 YYEEEE. The CDR3 spans 15 residues. CDR3 protein: CASSLRAGMNTEAFF. CDR3 nucleotides: TGTGCCAGCAGCTTGAGGGCAGGGATGAACACTGAAGCTTTCTTT.

This clone showed up just once. The chain employs TRBV7-6 and TRBJ2-6; D not certain. Germline V gene data show CDR1 as SGHVS and CDR2 as FNYEAQ. The CDR3 has 18 residues. Trimming left V 1 base short and J 4 bases short, with 17 bases between. The CDR3: CASSLEQEVRSGANVLTF. The CDR3 DNA is TGTGCCAGCAGCTTAGAACAAGAGGTGCGCTCCGGGGCCAACGTCCTGACTTTC.

This chain links TRBV10-3 with TRBJ2-7; D is possibly TRBD1 (5 bases). This CDR3 contains 13 residues. V was clipped by 4 bases and J by 0 bases, with 7 bases between them. Germline V gene data show CDR1 as ENHRY and CDR2 as SYGVKD. DNA for the CDR3: TGTGCCATCAGTGTCGACAGCTCCTACGAGCAGTACTTC. Its translation is CAISVDSSYEQYF.

V and J are TRBV19 and TRBJ2-7, with 11 bases identical to TRBD2. Germline CDR1 LNHDA, CDR2 SQIVND (reference sequence). The CDR3 has 15 residues. The V gene end was trimmed by 2 bases and the J gene end by 2 bases; junction bases not matched to a gene: 2. CDR3 DNA sequence: TGTGCCAGTAGTATACTAGCGGGGGGTCCCTACGAGCAGTACTTC. Its translation: CASSILAGGPYEQYF.

The chain recombines TRBV4-1 with TRBJ1-1; possible D gene TRBD1, 5 bases. Germline assignment: CDR1 MGHRA and CDR2 YSYEKL. The length of the CDR3 is 15 residues. The germline V and J ends were trimmed by 0 bases and 3 bases, with 11 bases remaining between them. This chain's CDR3 is CASSQDGQGYTEAFF. In DNA, the CDR3 is TGCGCCAGCAGCCAAGATGGGCAGGGATACACTGAAGCTTTCTTT.

The CDR3 region is CASSFPAGEYQETQYF. The CDR3 nucleotides read TGTGCCAGCAGCTTCCCGGCGGGGGAATACCAAGAGACCCAGTACTTC. The chain recombines TRBV7-2 with TRBJ2-5; TRBD2 agrees at 7 bases. The germline V gene has CDR1 SGHTA and CDR2 FQGNSA. The V segment lost 3 bases and the J segment 0 bases; nucleotides outside the gene matches: 7. The CDR3 has 16 amino acids.

This clone has just a few counts. V and J are TRBV28 and TRBJ1-6; weak D call: TRBD1 (6 bases). Per germline, CDR1 MDHEN and CDR2 SYDVKM. Trimming shortened V by 5 bases and J by 5 bases, and 16 bases separated the two germline ends. The CDR3 length is 16 residues. The CDR3 reads CASSPYPTGHNSPLHF. Here the CDR3 DNA reads TGTGCCAGCAGTCCCTATCCTACAGGGCATAATTCACCCCTCCACTTT.

This chain uses TRBV28 with TRBJ2-1, with 7 bases that match TRBD1. Trimming removed 2 bases from V and 5 bases from J; junction bases left unmatched: 6. This CDR3 region has 15 residues. Germline CDR1 reads MDHEN; CDR2 reads SYDVKM. Written as DNA, the CDR3 is TGTGCCAGCAGTTTAGGGACAGATTCTGACAATGAGCAGTTCTTC. Amino acids: CASSLGTDSDNEQFF.

V is TRBV27 and J is TRBJ2-7; possibly TRBD1 for D (5 bases). Germline CDR1 reads MNHEY; CDR2 reads SMNVEV (reference sequence). The CDR3 covers 14 residues. V lost 6 bases to trimming and J lost 3 bases, with 15 bases between them. Written as DNA, the CDR3 is TGTGCCAGCAGCCTCGGGCAGGGTCTCTACGAGCAGTACTTC. The encoded protein is CASSLGQGLYEQYF.

The genes are TRBV4-3 and TRBJ2-7; TRBD1 matches 7 bases. The V gene end was trimmed by 3 bases and the J gene end by 6 bases; junction bases not matched to a gene: 5. CDR3 length: 13 amino acids. Germline lookup yields CDR1 LGHNA and CDR2 YSLEER. This CDR3 is CASSQSTGFEQYF. The DNA for the CDR3 is TGCGCCAGCAGCCAGTCGACAGGGTTCGAGCAGTACTTC.

V gene TRBV11-2 combines with J gene TRBJ2-7; no clear D. The CDR3 sequence is 11 residues long. In germline, CDR1 is SGHAT, CDR2 FQNNGV. V lost 4 bases, J lost 6 bases, and 7 bases lay in between. The CDR3 region has the DNA TGTGCCAGCAGCTCGGTTGCCGAGCAGTACTTC. It yields the protein CASSSVAEQYF.

The chain uses TRBV19 and TRBJ2-5, with 9 bases identical to TRBD1. Unmatched junction bases numbered 4, after V lost 7 bases and J lost 4 bases. The CDR3 runs to 13 residues. Per germline, CDR1 LNHDA and CDR2 SQIVND (reference sequence). The CDR3 here is CASNRGLGETQYF. As DNA, the CDR3 is TGTGCCAGTAACAGGGGGCTGGGAGAGACCCAGTACTTC.

This rearrangement joins TRBV9 to TRBJ2-3, with a tentative D call TRBD1 (5 bases). CDR3 length: 15 amino acids. Germline V gene data show CDR1 as SGDLS and CDR2 as YYNGEE. The germline V and J ends were trimmed by 0 bases and 2 bases, with 10 bases remaining between them. In nucleotides, the CDR3 is TGTGCCAGCAGCGTAGGGGGCGCGAACACAGATACGCAGTATTTT. Protein sequence: CASSVGGANTDTQYF.

V usage is TRBV9 and J usage is TRBJ2-7; a possible D gene is TRBD2 (5 bases). The V end lost 0 bases, the J end lost 3 bases, and 10 bases lay between the germline ends. Germline CDR1 is SGDLS and CDR2 is YYNGEE. The CDR3 is 14 amino acids. The CDR3 nucleotides read TGTGCCAGCAGCGTAGGCGGGTGGGGCTACGAGCAGTACTTC. Translation: CASSVGGWGYEQYF.

This chain connects TRBV5-6 to TRBJ2-4; weak D call: TRBD1 (6 bases). This CDR3 is built from 14 residues. Trimming removed 3 bases at V and 6 bases at J, with 13 bases between. The germline V gene encodes CDR1 SGHDT and CDR2 YYEEEE. DNA for the CDR3: TGTGCCAGCAGCTCCACAGGGCAGGGAAACATTCAGTACTTC. It translates to CASSSTGQGNIQYF.

This clone has just a few counts. This rearrangement joins TRBV4-1 to TRBJ1-4, with D hard to call. This CDR3 is built from 12 residues. V gave up 0 bases and J gave up 10 bases, with 6 bases separating them. Germline CDR1 and CDR2: MGHRA and YSYEKL. The CDR3, as DNA: TGCGCCAGCAGCCAAGAGGGAAGAAAACTGTTTTTT. It encodes CASSQEGRKLFF.